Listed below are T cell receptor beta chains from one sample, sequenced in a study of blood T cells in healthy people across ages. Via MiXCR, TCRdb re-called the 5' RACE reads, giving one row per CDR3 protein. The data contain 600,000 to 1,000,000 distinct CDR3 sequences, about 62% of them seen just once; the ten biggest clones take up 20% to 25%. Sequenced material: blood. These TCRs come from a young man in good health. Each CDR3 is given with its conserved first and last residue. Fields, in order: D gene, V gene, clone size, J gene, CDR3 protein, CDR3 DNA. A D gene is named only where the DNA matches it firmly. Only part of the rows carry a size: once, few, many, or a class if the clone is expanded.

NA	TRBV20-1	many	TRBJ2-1	CSASRLVDNEQFF	TGCAGTGCTAGCCGACTAGTGGACAATGAGCAGTTCTTC
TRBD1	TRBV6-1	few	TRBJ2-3	CASSGQGQRTDTQYF	TGTGCCAGCAGCGGACAGGGACAGAGAACAGATACGCAGTATTTT
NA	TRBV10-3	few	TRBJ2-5	CATKTNWETQYF	TGTGCCACCAAAACCAACTGGGAGACCCAGTACTTC
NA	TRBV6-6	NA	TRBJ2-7	CASRESVASSEQYF	TGTGCCAGCAGGGAGTCGGTGGCTAGCAGCGAGCAGTACTTC
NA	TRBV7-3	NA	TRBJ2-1	CASSLSFENEQFF	TGTGCCAGCAGCTTAAGTTTTGAGAATGAGCAGTTCTTC
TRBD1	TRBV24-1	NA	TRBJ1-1	CATSDTPTGRNTEAFF	TGTGCCACCAGTGATACACCGACAGGGCGGAACACTGAAGCTTTCTTT
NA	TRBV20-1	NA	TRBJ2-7	CSASFQRRPYEQYF	TGCAGTGCTAGTTTCCAGCGGAGACCCTACGAGCAGTACTTC
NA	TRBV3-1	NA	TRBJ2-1	CASSGTWGVEQFF	TGTGCCAGCAGTGGAACGTGGGGGGTTGAGCAGTTCTTC
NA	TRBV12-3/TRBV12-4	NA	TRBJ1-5	CASSLEVTSNQPQHF	TGTGCCAGCAGTTTAGAGGTTACGAGCAATCAGCCCCAGCATTTT
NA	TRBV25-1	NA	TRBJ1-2	CASSEYPGDTDYGYTF	TGTGCCAGCAGTGAATATCCGGGAGACACGGACTATGGCTACACCTTC
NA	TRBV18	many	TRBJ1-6	CASSTPDSPLHF	TGTGCCAGTTCTACCCCCGATTCACCCCTCCACTTT
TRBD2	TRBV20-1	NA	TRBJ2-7	CSAMAGVAYEQYF	TGCAGTGCTATGGCGGGGGTCGCCTACGAGCAGTACTTC
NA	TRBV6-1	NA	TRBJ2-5	CASSEVPSRLAKTQYF	TGTGCCAGCAGTGAAGTGCCGAGCAGGCTAGCGAAGACCCAGTACTTC
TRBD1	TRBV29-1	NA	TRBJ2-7	CSVEGQGIEQYF	TGCAGCGTTGAGGGACAGGGGATCGAGCAGTACTTC
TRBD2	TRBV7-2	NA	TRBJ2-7	CASELAGGFYEQYF	TGTGCCAGCGAACTAGCGGGAGGCTTCTACGAGCAGTACTTC
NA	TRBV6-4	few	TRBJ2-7	CASSEGGGDYNEQYF	TGTGCCAGCAGTGAGGGAGGGGGGGACTACAATGAGCAGTACTTC
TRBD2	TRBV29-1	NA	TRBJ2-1	CSVAPGGSYNEQFF	TGCAGCGTTGCGCCGGGAGGTTCCTACAATGAGCAGTTCTTC
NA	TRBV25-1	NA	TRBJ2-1	CASSGETSLGGSYNEQFF	TGTGCCAGCAGTGGCGAAACATCCCTGGGGGGTTCCTACAATGAGCAGTTCTTC
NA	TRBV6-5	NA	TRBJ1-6	CASGRLNSPLHF	TGTGCCAGCGGGCGCTTGAATTCACCCCTCCACTTT
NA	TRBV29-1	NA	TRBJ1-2	CSVDVPGLANYGYTF	TGCAGCGTTGATGTCCCGGGCCTCGCTAACTATGGCTACACCTTC